This TCR beta chain stems from a study of cytomegalovirus exposure and HLA in healthy donors. Study at large: Membership in the Caucasian-associated ancestry cluster was found for around 85% of roughly 360 genotyped donors.

PCR used 60 Vbeta primers and 13 Jbeta primers. The protocol was immunoSEQ multiplex PCR, while the TCRdb copy is restricted to in-frame clones and leaves out a portion. There are under 200,000 clones in the sample; over 70% occur only once, and approximately 0.51% lies in the top ten. What was sequenced was PBMCs. This TCR derives from a woman between 50 and 59 years old in good health and CMV-seronegative.

The CDR3 loop is CASIPTGTGISEAFF. The DNA of the CDR3 is TGTGCCAGCATACCAACCGGGACAGGGATAAGTGAAGCTTTCTTT. The V gene is TRBV2, the J gene TRBJ1-1; 9 bases map to TRBD1. CDR3 size: 15 residues. Germline V gene data show CDR1 as SNHLY and CDR2 as FYNNEI. After removal of 7 bases from V and 7 bases from J, the junction contained 13 bases not matched to a gene.